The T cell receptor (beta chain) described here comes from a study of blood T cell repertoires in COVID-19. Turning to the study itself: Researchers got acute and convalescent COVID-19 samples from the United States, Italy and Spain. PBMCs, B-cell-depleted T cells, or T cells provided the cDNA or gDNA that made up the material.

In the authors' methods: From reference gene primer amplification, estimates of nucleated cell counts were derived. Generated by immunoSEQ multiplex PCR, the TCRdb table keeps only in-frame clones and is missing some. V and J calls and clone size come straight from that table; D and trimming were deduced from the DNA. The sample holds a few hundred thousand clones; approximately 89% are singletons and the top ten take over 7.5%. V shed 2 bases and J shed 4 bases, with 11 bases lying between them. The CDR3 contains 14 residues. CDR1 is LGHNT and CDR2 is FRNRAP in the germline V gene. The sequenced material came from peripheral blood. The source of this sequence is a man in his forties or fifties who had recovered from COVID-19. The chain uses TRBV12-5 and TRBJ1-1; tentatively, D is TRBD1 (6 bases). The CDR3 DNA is TGTGCTAGTGGTTTGTCCAGGGGTGGCACTGAAGCTTTCTTT. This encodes CASGLSRGGTEAFF.